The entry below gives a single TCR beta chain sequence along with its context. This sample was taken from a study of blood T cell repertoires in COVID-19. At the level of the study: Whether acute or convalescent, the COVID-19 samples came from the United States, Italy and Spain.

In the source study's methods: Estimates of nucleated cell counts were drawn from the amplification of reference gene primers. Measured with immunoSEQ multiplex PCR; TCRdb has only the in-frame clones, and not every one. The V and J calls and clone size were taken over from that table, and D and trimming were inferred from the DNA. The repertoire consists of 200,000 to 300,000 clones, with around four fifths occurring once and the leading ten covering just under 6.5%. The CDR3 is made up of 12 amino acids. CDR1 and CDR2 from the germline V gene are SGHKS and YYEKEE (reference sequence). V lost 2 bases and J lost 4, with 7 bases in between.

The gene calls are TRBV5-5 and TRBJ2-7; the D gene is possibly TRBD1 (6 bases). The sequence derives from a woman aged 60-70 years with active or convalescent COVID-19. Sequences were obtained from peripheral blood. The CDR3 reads CASSLQGYEQYF. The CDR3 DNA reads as TGTGCCAGCAGCTTACAGGGTTACGAGCAGTACTTC. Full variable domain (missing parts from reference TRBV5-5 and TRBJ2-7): DAGVTQSPTHLIKTRGQQVTLRCSPISGHKSVSWYQQVLGQGPQFIFQYYEKEERGRGNFPDRFSARQFPNYSSELNVNALLLGDSALYLCASSLQGYEQYFGPGTRLTVT.